This TCR beta chain was captured in a study of T and B cells in COVID-19 patients. Across the whole study: Critical illness requiring mechanical ventilation or extracorporeal membrane oxygenation affected about 55% of the roughly 20 active-infection patients. Study conclusions and caveats: Patients with COVID-19 reportedly showed strongly skewed T cell receptor beta variable and joining gene usage. Early severe-case samples and blood from mildly ill patients during symptoms were in short supply. Highly clonal in active COVID-19, TRB repertoires exceeded healthy-donor diversity and richness at recovery.

Multiplex PCR with BIOMED2 TRB-A/B primer pools amplified TRB rearrangements. TCRdb redid the calling of the multiplex PCR reads with MiXCR, one entry per CDR3 protein. Of over 6,000 distinct CDR3 sequences in the sample, roughly a third were seen once. In this sample, this clonotype turned up a few times. What it recognizes is unknown. Germline V gene data show CDR1 as MNHEY and CDR2 as SMNVEV (reference sequence). Trimming at V came to 7 bases and at J to 4 bases, leaving 15 bases not matched to a gene. This CDR3 contains 17 residues. TRB was amplified from about 260-540 ng of blood genomic DNA. This chain links TRBV27 with TRBJ2-2; 7 bases agree with TRBD2. The TCR comes from a human donor with active COVID-19. The sample taken for sequencing was blood. In nucleotides, the CDR3 is TGTGCCAGCACCCGTCCAACCTCGCCGGGGGGCACCGGGGAGCTGTTTTTT. Translating it yields CASTRPTSPGGTGELFF.